The 27 T cell receptor beta chains below were found in one sample sequenced in a study of T cell responses to AZD1222 COVID-19 vaccine. TCRdb keeps only in-frame clones here, not all; method: immunoSEQ multiplex PCR. The sample yields some 170,000 clones, about 91% seen once. Here the sequenced sample was peripheral blood, taken 28 days after the second AZD1222 dose. The source of these receptors is an adult who received the AZD1222 COVID-19 vaccine.

The chain carries TRBV28 and TRBJ1-5; 7 bases line up with TRBD1. Germline V gene sequence: CDR1 MDHEN, CDR2 SYDVKM. The CDR3 runs to 14 residues. Unmatched junction bases numbered 4, after V lost 4 bases and J lost 4 bases. The CDR3 loop reads CASSSGQENQPQHF. CDR3 nucleotide sequence: TGTGCCAGCAGTTCAGGACAGGAGAATCAGCCCCAGCATTTT.

The V and J genes are TRBV6-1 and TRBJ2-1; D gene unclear. Germline CDR1 and CDR2: MNHNS and SASEGT. Trimming took 0 bases from V and 6 from J, leaving 21 bases between them. The CDR3 loop spans 18 amino acids. The DNA for the CDR3 is TGTGCCAGCAGTGAAGCGTGGGCTGCGGTGATAGCTCCCAATGAGCAGTTCTTC. Translated, it gives CASSEAWAAVIAPNEQFF.

The chain carries TRBV27 and TRBJ1-6; TRBD1 matches 9 bases. Germline V CDR1 and CDR2: MNHEY, SMNVEV (reference sequence). With 5 bases clipped from V and 8 bases from J, the junction kept 13 bases outside the gene matches. The CDR3 is 17 residues long. The DNA for the CDR3 is TGTGCCAGCAGTCCCGTCTTCCCGGGACAGGGAGATTCACCCCTCCACTTT. It specifies CASSPVFPGQGDSPLHF.

The V and J genes are TRBV7-3 and TRBJ2-7, with D possibly matching TRBD2 (5 bases). Germline V gene sequence: CDR1 SGHTA, CDR2 FQGTGA. V dropped 5 bases and J dropped 6 bases, with 17 bases sitting between them. The CDR3 totals 14 residues. The CDR3 nucleotides read TGTGCCAGCAGCCCCGGACTTACCTATGCCGAGCAGTACTTC. It translates to CASSPGLTYAEQYF. Complete variable domain (other parts from reference TRBV7-3 and TRBJ2-7): GAGVSQTPSNKVTEKGKYVELRCDPISGHTALYWYRQSLGQGPEFLIYFQGTGAADDSGLPNDRFFAVRPEGSVSTLKIQRTERGDSAVYLCASSPGLTYAEQYFGPGTRLTVT.

This chain joins TRBV6-2 or TRBV6-3 and TRBJ2-2; D is possibly TRBD2 (5 bases). Germline V gene data show CDR1 as MNHEY and CDR2 as SVGEGT. The V gene lost 0 bases and the J gene lost 6 bases, with 5 bases spanning the gap. The CDR3 extends over 13 amino acids. CDR3 bases: TGTGCCAGCAGTTACTCGAGGGCCGGGGAGCTGTTTTTT. It is translated as CASSYSRAGELFF.

This sequence joins TRBV5-1 and TRBJ1-3; D gene unclear. Per germline, CDR1 SGHRS and CDR2 YFSETQ. Trimming left V 0 bases short and J 0 bases short, with 4 bases between. CDR3 size: 14 residues. The CDR3 nucleotides are TGCGCCAGCAGCTTGGGGTACTCTGGAAACACCATATATTTT. Encoded protein: CASSLGYSGNTIYF.

The CDR3 coding sequence is TGTGCCAGCAGCTGGACTAGCGGGGCCTACGAGCAGTACTTC. It translates to CASSWTSGAYEQYF. This chain joins TRBV11-2 and TRBJ2-7, with 12 bases identical to TRBD2. The CDR3 totals 14 residues. Germline CDR1 is SGHAT and CDR2 is FQNNGV. The V and J ends lost 4 bases and 2 bases, in that order; junction bases with no gene match: 0.

The chain has TRBV4-1 and TRBJ1-2; D is possibly TRBD1 (6 bases). Deletions cut 4 bases from V and 6 bases from J, with 12 bases between. CDR1 and CDR2 from the germline V gene are MGHRA and YSYEKL. The CDR3 totals 13 residues. The CDR3 spells CASSLNRANGYTF. Written as DNA, the CDR3 is TGCGCCAGCAGCCTAAACAGGGCAAATGGCTACACCTTC.

The CDR3 DNA is TGTGCCAGCAGCTCCGACCTCGACAGGGAACATCAGCCCCAGCATTTT. As protein: CASSSDLDREHQPQHF. The chain recombines TRBV5-6 with TRBJ1-5, with 7 bases matching TRBD1. The CDR3 has 16 residues. V lost 3 bases to trimming and J lost 5 bases; unmatched junction nucleotides: 11. Germline V gene sequence: CDR1 SGHDT, CDR2 YYEEEE.

The V call is TRBV9, the J call TRBJ1-2; 10 positions agree with TRBD1. Germline assignment: CDR1 SGDLS and CDR2 YYNGEE. CDR3 size: 18 residues. V shed 0 bases, J shed 8 bases, and the junction held 16 bases outside the gene matches. CDR3 sequence reads: CASSVAVVPGQGKEGYTF. The CDR3 nucleotides are TGTGCCAGCAGCGTAGCGGTAGTTCCGGGACAGGGGAAAGAGGGCTACACCTTC.

This chain connects TRBV2 to TRBJ1-2, with TRBD1 matching over 7 bases. The CDR3 consists of 14 residues. Germline V gene lookup returns CDR1 SNHLY and CDR2 FYNNEI. The V segment lost 4 bases and the J segment 5 bases; nucleotides outside the gene matches: 7. Here the CDR3 reads CASSGDRVIYGYTF. For the CDR3, the DNA is TGTGCCAGCAGTGGAGACAGGGTTATTTATGGCTACACCTTC.

A single count supports this clone. The chain recombines TRBV12-3 or TRBV12-4 with TRBJ1-5, with D tentatively TRBD1 (6 bases). Trimming left V 5 bases short and J 7 bases short, with 9 bases between. The CDR3 is 12 amino acids. CDR3 protein: CASSEQGQPQHF. As DNA, the CDR3 is TGTGCCAGCAGTGAACAGGGACAGCCCCAGCATTTT.

The chain has TRBV6-2 or TRBV6-3 and TRBJ2-7; 11 bases fit TRBD1. The germline CDR1 and CDR2 sequences are MNHEY and SVGEGT. The trim removed 5 bases at V and 6 bases at J, leaving 9 bases unmatched. This CDR3 spans 15 amino acids. In nucleotides, the CDR3 is TGTGCCAGCAGTGACACGGACAGGGGGCGCGGCGAGCAGTACTTC. Translated: CASSDTDRGRGEQYF.

V usage is TRBV10-3 and J usage is TRBJ2-1; a weak D match, TRBD1 (5 bases). Trimming stripped 2 bases from V and 7 bases from J, with 9 bases between. Germline V lookup: CDR1 ENHRY, CDR2 SYGVKD. The CDR3 length is 13 residues. The CDR3 nucleotides are TGTGCCATCAGTGAGAGGGGTAGAAATGAGCAGTTCTTC. Its protein is CAISERGRNEQFF.

The V call is TRBV19, the J call TRBJ1-2; D is unclear. V lost 7 bases and J lost 5, with 20 bases in between. CDR3 length: 15 residues. From germline, CDR1 is LNHDA and CDR2 SQIVND (reference sequence). Here the CDR3 reads CASTIPGAALYGYTF. The CDR3, as DNA: TGTGCCAGTACTATCCCCGGTGCAGCCCTATATGGCTACACCTTC.

In DNA, the CDR3 is TGTGCCAGCAGCTCCGGGGAGACCCAGTACTTC. Residues: CASSSGETQYF. The chain carries TRBV11-3 and TRBJ2-5; D not resolved. V lost 4 bases, J lost 5 bases, and 5 bases lay in between. Germline CDR1 reads SGHNT; CDR2 reads YENEEA. The CDR3 is 11 residues long.

The chain has TRBV10-3 and TRBJ1-3; the D gene is possibly TRBD1 (6 bases). This CDR3 has 14 amino acids. Germline CDR1 reads ENHRY; CDR2 reads SYGVKD. The germline V and J ends were trimmed by 2 bases and 3 bases, with 8 bases remaining between them. The CDR3 DNA is TGTGCCATCAGTGAGGAGGACAGTGGAAACACCATATATTTT. Amino acid sequence: CAISEEDSGNTIYF.

This clone was picked up one time. The chain's CDR3 is CASVQGDTYEQYF. The CDR3 DNA reads TGTGCCAGCGTTCAAGGGGACACCTACGAGCAGTACTTC. This chain connects TRBV28 to TRBJ2-7, with D tentatively TRBD1 (6 bases). Trimming stripped 8 bases from V and 2 bases from J, with 13 bases between. Germline V gene sequence: CDR1 MDHEN, CDR2 SYDVKM. The CDR3 consists of 13 residues.

This clone was found once. The chain combines TRBV5-1 with TRBJ2-2, with 10 bases fitting TRBD2. The V segment lost 4 bases and the J segment 3 bases; nucleotides outside the gene matches: 6. CDR3 size: 16 residues. Germline V gene lookup returns CDR1 SGHRS and CDR2 YFSETQ. The CDR3 spells CASSPASGGDTGELFF. The CDR3 DNA reads TGCGCCAGCAGCCCCGCTAGCGGGGGTGACACCGGGGAGCTGTTTTTT.

The chain joins TRBV7-2 to TRBJ1-6; D is possibly TRBD1 (5 bases). The CDR3 sequence is 16 residues long. Germline V gene sequence: CDR1 SGHTA, CDR2 FQGNSA. With 6 bases removed from V and 8 bases from J, the gap between germline ends came to 20 bases. The CDR3 nucleotides read TGTGCCAGCAGGCAGTCAGGGCCAGAAGTGGATTCACCCCTCCACTTT. Its translation is CASRQSGPEVDSPLHF. The complete variable domain, with remaining parts taken from reference TRBV7-2 and TRBJ1-6, reads GAGVSQSPSNKVTEKGKDVELRCDPISGHTALYWYRQSLGQGLEFLIYFQGNSAPDKSGLPSDRFSAERTGGSVSTLTIQRTQQEDSAVYLCASRQSGPEVDSPLHFGNGTRLTVT.

The V gene is TRBV5-1, the J gene TRBJ1-4; D ambiguous. In germline, CDR1 is SGHRS, CDR2 YFSETQ. The CDR3 runs to 14 residues. V lost 0 bases to trimming and J lost 3 bases, with 6 bases between them. The CDR3 DNA is TGCGCCAGCAGCTTGGGGCAGGCTAATGAAAAACTGTTTTTT. It codes for CASSLGQANEKLFF.

This clone turned up a few times. The CDR3 DNA sequence: TGCGCCAGCAGCTCAGGGACAGCATTACCCTACGAGCAGTACTTC. Translating gives CASSSGTALPYEQYF. The V call is TRBV5-1, the J call TRBJ2-7, with TRBD1 identical over 7 bases. The V gene's germline CDR1 is SGHRS and CDR2 YFSETQ. The CDR3 runs to 15 residues. Germline trimming cut 3 bases from V and 2 bases from J; bases unmatched to any gene: 8. Full variable domain (missing parts from reference TRBV5-1 and TRBJ2-7): KAGVTQTPRYLIKTRGQQVTLSCSPISGHRSVSWYQQTPGQGLQFLFEYFSETQRNKGNFPGRFSGRQFSNSRSEMNVSTLELGDSALYLCASSSGTALPYEQYFGPGTRLTVT.

The chain links TRBV10-3 to TRBJ2-2, with D unresolved. Germline CDR1 ENHRY, CDR2 SYGVKD. The CDR3 totals 13 residues. V dropped 4 bases and J dropped 2 bases, with 5 bases sitting between them. The CDR3 protein is CAISVVNTGELFF. For the CDR3, the DNA is TGTGCCATCAGTGTTGTAAACACCGGGGAGCTGTTTTTT.

V usage is TRBV24-1 and J usage is TRBJ2-3; 7 bases agree with TRBD1. The CDR3 consists of 15 residues. J gave up 1 base and V 4 bases, and 4 bases lay outside the gene matches. CDR1 is KGHDR and CDR2 is SFDVKD in the germline V gene. The CDR3 sequence: CATSETGQGTDTQYF. In DNA form, the CDR3 reads TGTGCCACCAGTGAAACCGGACAGGGCACAGATACGCAGTATTTT.

CDR3 sequence (DNA): TGTGCCAGCAGCTTATGGCGGGTCCACGAGCAGTACTTC. Translated: CASSLWRVHEQYF. The chain links TRBV7-9 to TRBJ2-7; D might be TRBD2 (5 bases). The germline V gene encodes CDR1 SEHNR and CDR2 FQNEAQ (reference sequence). Deletions cut 2 bases from V and 5 bases from J, with 10 bases between. The CDR3 totals 13 residues.

This clone came up once. The V call is TRBV12-3 or TRBV12-4, the J call TRBJ1-6; D might be TRBD1 (6 bases). CDR3 size: 13 residues. V was clipped by 4 bases and J by 9 bases, with 10 bases between them. CDR3 residues: CASSSQGSSPLHF. In nucleotides, the CDR3 is TGTGCCAGCAGTTCACAGGGAAGTTCACCCCTCCACTTT.

The rearrangement uses TRBV6-5 and TRBJ1-2, with TRBD1 matching 7 bases. After removal of 0 bases from V and 6 bases from J, the junction contained 7 bases not matched to a gene. The CDR3 has 15 residues. CDR1 and CDR2 (germline): MNHEY, SVGAGI. For the CDR3, the DNA is TGTGCCAGCAGTTACTCGACCGTCGGGACAGATGGCTACACCTTC. Its translation: CASSYSTVGTDGYTF.